Detailed here is one T cell receptor beta chain. What it recognizes is unknown. V was clipped by 4 bases and J by 4 bases, with 13 bases between them. Germline CDR1 is LNHDA and CDR2 is SQIVND (reference sequence). The CDR3 loop spans 14 amino acids. The record originates from a study of CD8+CD57+ T cells in acquired aplastic anemia. Whole-study context: CD4+ and CD8+ cells, once sorted, gave DNA averaging approximately 3.3 ug.

Individuals selected for sequencing had exhibited CD8+CD57+ cell expansion on flow cytometry. The patients, all of them, had severe acquired aplastic anemia. Genomic DNA acted as the template from which TCR beta VDJ combination and CDR3 sequence profiling were carried out. TCRdb recomputed calls from the reads with MiXCR, one row per CDR3 protein. The table lists approximately 190,000 distinct CDR3 sequences, 40% to 50% of them singletons. Study-level points and caveats: Between patients and controls, around 27 CD8+ CDR3 sequences were found in common. CD8+ Simpson's diversity did not differ significantly between patients and controls.

V and J are TRBV19 and TRBJ1-1; D remains ambiguous. Sequenced material: sorted CD4+, CD8+, or CD8+CD57+ T cells (not recorded which) from PBMCs. This clonotype originated in a human donor with aplastic anemia. The CDR3 spells CASSTLAGSTEAFF. As DNA, the CDR3 is TGTGCCAGTAGTACGCTGGCGGGGAGCACTGAAGCTTTCTTT. Drawing the rest from reference TRBV19 and TRBJ1-1, the complete variable domain is DGGITQSPKYLFRKEGQNVTLSCEQNLNHDAMYWYRQDPGQGLRLIYYSQIVNDFQKGDIAEGYSVSREKKESFPLTVTSAQKNPTAFYLCASSTLAGSTEAFFGQGTRLTVV.